This TCR beta chain originates from a study of vaccination effects on CD4 cells after COVID-19. Study results and caveats: Convalescent patients numbered few in the study; early post-infection timepoints were missing entirely. Pronounced clonal contraction occurred in clones induced by infection and by vaccine late after vaccination.

Clones were read by immunoSEQ multiplex PCR, and TCRdb kept only the in-frame ones, dropping some. The sample shows tens of thousands of clones, around 76% of them seen only once. Regarding this clone: The antigen is undetermined.

Ahead of sequencing, the ViraFEST assay grew antigen-specific CD4+ T cells using viral peptide pools. Once cultured for 10 days, the cells underwent separation to obtain CD4+ T cells. None of these healthy vaccinees had been infected with SARS-CoV-2 before vaccination. Half the medium was replaced with IL-2 medium on days 3 and 7. This specimen was CD4+ T cells from PBMCs cultured with HCoV-NL63 spike peptides, taken before COVID-19 vaccination. The sequence was obtained from a human donor who received a COVID-19 vaccine.

This chain's CDR3 is CASEDRPYGTQYF. CDR3 nucleotide sequence: TGTGCCAGTGAGGACAGGCCGTATGGGACCCAGTACTTC. V is TRBV7-2 and J is TRBJ2-5; 7 positions agree with TRBD1. The CDR3 length is 13 residues. Germline values: CDR1 SGHTA, CDR2 FQGNSA. The trim removed 9 bases at V and 7 bases at J, leaving 11 bases unmatched.